This T cell receptor (beta chain) was found in a study of T cell responses to AZD1222 COVID-19 vaccine. Study outcomes and limitations: Among spike-specific TCRs, nearly half reportedly target unmutated variant regions. In a largely white British group with more females than males, clonal diversity was possibly underestimated. Just a handful of AZD1222 recipients were seropositive at baseline.

On this clone: Its antigen is currently unknown.

Libraries were prepared by immunoSEQ multiplex PCR; TCRdb keeps only in-frame clonotypes and omits some of them. The sample carries roughly 110,000 clones, roughly 90% recorded once. The CDR3 consists of 13 residues. Between the trimmed V and J ends, which lost 3 bases and 4 bases, there was a span of 8 bases. The sequencing here drew on peripheral blood, taken 28 days after the second AZD1222 dose. The chain is built from TRBV12-3 or TRBV12-4 and TRBJ2-3, with D perhaps matching TRBD1 (6 bases). The origin of this receptor is an adult who received the AZD1222 COVID-19 vaccine. The CDR3 protein is CASSFQGPDTQYF. The CDR3 DNA reads as TGTGCCAGCAGTTTTCAGGGGCCAGATACGCAGTATTTT.